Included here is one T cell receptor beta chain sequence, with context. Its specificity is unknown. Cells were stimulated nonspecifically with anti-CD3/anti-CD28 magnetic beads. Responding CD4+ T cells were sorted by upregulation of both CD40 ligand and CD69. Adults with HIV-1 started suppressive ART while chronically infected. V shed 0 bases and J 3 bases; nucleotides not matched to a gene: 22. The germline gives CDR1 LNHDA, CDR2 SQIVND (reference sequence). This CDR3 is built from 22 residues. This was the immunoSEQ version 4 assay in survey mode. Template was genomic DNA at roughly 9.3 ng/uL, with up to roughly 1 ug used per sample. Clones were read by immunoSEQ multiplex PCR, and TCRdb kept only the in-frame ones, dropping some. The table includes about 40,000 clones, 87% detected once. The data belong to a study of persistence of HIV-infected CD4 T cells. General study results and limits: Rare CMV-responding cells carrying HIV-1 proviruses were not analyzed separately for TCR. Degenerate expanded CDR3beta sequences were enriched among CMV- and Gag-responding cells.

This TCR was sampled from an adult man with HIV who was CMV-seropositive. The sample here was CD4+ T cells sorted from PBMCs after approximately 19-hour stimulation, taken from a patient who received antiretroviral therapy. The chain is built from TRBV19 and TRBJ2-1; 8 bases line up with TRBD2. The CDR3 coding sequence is TGTGCCAGTAGTATAGATTCCCGCCGTTTTGGTGAAGCGGGAGTTTTCTACAATGAGCAGTTCTTC. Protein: CASSIDSRRFGEAGVFYNEQFF.